This TCR beta chain came from a study of blood T cells in healthy people across ages. Study-level background: There was about one barcoded beta molecule captured by template switching per two T cells.

The length of the CDR3 is 14 residues. V lost 7 bases to trimming and J lost 4 bases, with 16 bases between them. Through a sample-barcoded 5' primer and a J-beta primer mix, a second PCR was run for roughly 7 to 12 cycles. In TCRdb, the 5' RACE reads were re-called with MiXCR into one record per CDR3 protein. Of 2 million or so distinct CDR3 sequences listed, around 50% are singletons. Findings and limits, study-wide: Naive CD4+ cell counts and diversity both ran higher in long-lived than in aged donors.

This clonotype appeared a few times. Its antigen remains unidentified. This clonotype was obtained from a woman aged 40 to 50 in good health. The sequencing sample was made of blood. The genes are TRBV12-3 or TRBV12-4 and TRBJ1-2; a possible D gene is TRBD1 (5 bases). This CDR3 reads CASNGDGYGYGYTF. The CDR3 DNA follows: TGTGCCAGCAACGGGGACGGTTATGGCTATGGCTACACCTTC.